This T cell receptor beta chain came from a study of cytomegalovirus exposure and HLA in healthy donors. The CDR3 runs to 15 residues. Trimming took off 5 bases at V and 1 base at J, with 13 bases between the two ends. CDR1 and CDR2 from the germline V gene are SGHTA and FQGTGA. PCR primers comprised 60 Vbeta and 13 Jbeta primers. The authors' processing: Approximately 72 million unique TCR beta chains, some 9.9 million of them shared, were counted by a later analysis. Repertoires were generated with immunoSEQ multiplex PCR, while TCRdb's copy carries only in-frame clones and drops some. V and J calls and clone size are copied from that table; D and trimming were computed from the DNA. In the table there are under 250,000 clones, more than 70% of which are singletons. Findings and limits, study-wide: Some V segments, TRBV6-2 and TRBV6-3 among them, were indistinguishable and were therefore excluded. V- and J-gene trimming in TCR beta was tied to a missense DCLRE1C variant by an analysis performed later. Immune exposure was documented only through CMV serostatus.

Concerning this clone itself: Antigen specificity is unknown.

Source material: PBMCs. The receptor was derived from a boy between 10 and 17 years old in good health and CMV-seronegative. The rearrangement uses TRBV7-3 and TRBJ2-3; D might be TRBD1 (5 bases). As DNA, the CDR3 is TGTGCCAGCAGCCCCCGGACACGAGGCACAGATACGCAGTATTTT. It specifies CASSPRTRGTDTQYF.